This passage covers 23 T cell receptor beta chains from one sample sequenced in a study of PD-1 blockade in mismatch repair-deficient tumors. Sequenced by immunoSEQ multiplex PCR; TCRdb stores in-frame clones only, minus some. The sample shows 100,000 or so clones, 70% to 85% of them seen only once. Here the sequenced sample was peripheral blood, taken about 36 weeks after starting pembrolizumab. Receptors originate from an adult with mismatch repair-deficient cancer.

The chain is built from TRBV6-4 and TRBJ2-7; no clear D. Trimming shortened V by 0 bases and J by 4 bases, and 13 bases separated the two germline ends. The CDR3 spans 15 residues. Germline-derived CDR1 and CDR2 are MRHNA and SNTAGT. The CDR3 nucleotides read TGTGCCAGCAGTGACTCAACAGCTCCCAATTACGAGCAGTACTTC. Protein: CASSDSTAPNYEQYF.

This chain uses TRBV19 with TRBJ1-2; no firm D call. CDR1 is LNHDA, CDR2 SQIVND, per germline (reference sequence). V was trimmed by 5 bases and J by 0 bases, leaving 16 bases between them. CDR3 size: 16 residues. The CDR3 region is CASSPGSSAANYGYTF. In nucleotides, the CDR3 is TGTGCCAGTAGTCCGGGAAGCTCCGCAGCTAACTATGGCTACACCTTC.

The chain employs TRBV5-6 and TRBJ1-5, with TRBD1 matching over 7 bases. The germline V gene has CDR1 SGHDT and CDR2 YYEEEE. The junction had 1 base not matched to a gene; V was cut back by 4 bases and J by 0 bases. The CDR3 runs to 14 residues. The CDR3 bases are TGTGCCAGCAGCGCAGGGGGTAGCAATCAGCCCCAGCATTTT. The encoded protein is CASSAGGSNQPQHF.

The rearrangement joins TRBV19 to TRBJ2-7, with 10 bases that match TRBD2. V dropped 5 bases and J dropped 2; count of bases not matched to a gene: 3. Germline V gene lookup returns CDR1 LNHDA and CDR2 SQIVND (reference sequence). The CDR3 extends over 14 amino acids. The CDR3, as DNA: TGTGCCAGTAGTGCGGGACTAGCGACCTACGAGCAGTACTTC. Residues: CASSAGLATYEQYF.

CDR3 region: CASSKRGETQYF. CDR3 coding DNA: TGTGCCAGCAGCAAAAGGGGTGAGACGCAGTATTTT. V is TRBV7-9 and J is TRBJ2-3; D is perhaps TRBD1 (5 bases). CDR3 length: 12 residues. V lost 5 bases and J lost 9, with 12 bases in between. From germline, CDR1 is SEHNR and CDR2 FQNEAQ (reference sequence).

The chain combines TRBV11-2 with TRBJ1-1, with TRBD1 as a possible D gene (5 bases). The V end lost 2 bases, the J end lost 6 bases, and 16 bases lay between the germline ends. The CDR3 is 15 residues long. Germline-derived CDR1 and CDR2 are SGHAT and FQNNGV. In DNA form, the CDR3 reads TGTGCCAGCAGCTTATCGATAGGGGAGGTGCCTGAAGCTTTCTTT. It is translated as CASSLSIGEVPEAFF.

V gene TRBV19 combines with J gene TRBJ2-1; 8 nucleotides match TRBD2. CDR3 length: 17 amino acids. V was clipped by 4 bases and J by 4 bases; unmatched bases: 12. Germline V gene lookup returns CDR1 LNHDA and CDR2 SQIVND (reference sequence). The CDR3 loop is CASSNTSGYDLYNEQFF. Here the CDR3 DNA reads TGTGCCAGTAGTAATACTAGCGGTTACGACCTATACAATGAGCAGTTCTTC.

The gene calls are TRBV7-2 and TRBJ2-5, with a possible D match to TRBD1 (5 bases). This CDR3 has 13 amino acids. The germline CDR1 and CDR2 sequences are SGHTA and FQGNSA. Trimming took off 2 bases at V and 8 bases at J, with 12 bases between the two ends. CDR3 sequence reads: CASSLQGKATQYF. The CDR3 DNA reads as TGTGCCAGCAGCTTACAGGGTAAAGCAACCCAGTACTTC. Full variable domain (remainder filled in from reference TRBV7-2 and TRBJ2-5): GAGVSQSPSNKVTEKGKDVELRCDPISGHTALYWYRQSLGQGLEFLIYFQGNSAPDKSGLPSDRFSAERTGGSVSTLTIQRTQQEDSAVYLCASSLQGKATQYFGPGTRLLVL.

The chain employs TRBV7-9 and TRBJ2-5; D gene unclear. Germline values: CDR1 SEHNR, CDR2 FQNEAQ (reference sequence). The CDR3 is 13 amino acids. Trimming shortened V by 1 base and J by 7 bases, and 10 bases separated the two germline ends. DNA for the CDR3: TGTGCCAGCAGCTTAGTCCTCCCTGGGACCCAGTACTTC. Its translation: CASSLVLPGTQYF.

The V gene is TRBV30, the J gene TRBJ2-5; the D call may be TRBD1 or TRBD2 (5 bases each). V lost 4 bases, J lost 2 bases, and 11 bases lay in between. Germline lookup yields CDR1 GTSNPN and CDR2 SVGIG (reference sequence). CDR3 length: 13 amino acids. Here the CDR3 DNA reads TGTGCCTGGAAGAGGGGCTCTCAAGAGACCCAGTACTTC. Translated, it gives CAWKRGSQETQYF.

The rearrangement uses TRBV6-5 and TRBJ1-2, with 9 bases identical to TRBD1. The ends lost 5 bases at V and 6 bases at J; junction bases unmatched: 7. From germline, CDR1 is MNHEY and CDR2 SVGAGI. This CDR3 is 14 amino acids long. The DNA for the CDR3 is TGTGCCAGCAGTCCGGGACAGGGATTTAATGGCTACACCTTC. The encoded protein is CASSPGQGFNGYTF.

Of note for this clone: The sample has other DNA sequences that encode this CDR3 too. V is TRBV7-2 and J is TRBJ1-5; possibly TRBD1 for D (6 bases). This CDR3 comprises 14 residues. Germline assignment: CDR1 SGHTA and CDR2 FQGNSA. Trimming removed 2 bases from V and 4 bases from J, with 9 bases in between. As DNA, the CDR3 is TGTGCCAGCAGCTTAAGGGGGGGGAATCAGCCCCAGCATTTT. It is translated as CASSLRGGNQPQHF.

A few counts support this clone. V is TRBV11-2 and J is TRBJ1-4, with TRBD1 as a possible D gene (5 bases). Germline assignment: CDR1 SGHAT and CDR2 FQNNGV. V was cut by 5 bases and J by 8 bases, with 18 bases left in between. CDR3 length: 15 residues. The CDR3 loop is CASSIAGAVSEKLFF. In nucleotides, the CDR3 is TGTGCCAGCAGCATCGCCGGGGCAGTAAGCGAAAAACTGTTTTTT.

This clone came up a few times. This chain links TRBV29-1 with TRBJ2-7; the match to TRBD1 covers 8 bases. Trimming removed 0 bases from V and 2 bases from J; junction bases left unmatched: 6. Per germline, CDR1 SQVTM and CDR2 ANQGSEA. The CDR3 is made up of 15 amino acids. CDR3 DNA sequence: TGCAGCGTTGAAGATAGTTGGGGACAGGCCTACGAGCAGTACTTC. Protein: CSVEDSWGQAYEQYF.

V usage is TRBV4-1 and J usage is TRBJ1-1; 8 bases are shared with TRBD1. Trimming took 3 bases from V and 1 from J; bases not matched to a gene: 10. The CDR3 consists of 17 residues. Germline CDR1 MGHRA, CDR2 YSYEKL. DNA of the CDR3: TGCGCCAGCAGCCACCTGACCTTCACAGGGGGGAACACTGAAGCTTTCTTT. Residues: CASSHLTFTGGNTEAFF.

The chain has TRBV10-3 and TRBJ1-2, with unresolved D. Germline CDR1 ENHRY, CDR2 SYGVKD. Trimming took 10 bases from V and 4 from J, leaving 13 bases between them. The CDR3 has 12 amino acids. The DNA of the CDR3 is TGTGCCACCCGGATTAACAGCTATGGCTACACCTTC. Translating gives CATRINSYGYTF.

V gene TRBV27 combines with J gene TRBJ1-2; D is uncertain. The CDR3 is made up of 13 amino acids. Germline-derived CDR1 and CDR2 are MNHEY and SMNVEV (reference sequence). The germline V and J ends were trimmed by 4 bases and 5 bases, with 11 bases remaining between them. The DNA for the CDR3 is TGTGCCAGCAGTTCCCGGGTACAGTATGGCTACACCTTC. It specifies CASSSRVQYGYTF.

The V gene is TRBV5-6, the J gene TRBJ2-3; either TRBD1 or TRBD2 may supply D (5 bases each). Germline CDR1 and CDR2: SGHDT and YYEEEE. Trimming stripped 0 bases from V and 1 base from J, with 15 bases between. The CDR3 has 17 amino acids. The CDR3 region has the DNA TGTGCCAGCAGCTTGGTGGGTTCGGGGCAACGCACAGATACGCAGTATTTT. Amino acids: CASSLVGSGQRTDTQYF.

The CDR3 sequence: CASSYSAGFHEQYF. Here the CDR3 DNA reads TGTGCCAGCAGTTACTCCGCAGGGTTCCACGAGCAGTACTTC. The J gene is TRBJ2-7, the V gene TRBV6-5; TRBD1 might be the D (5 bases). The CDR3 sequence is 14 residues long. The V gene lost 0 bases and the J gene lost 5 bases, with 11 bases spanning the gap. Germline V gene sequence: CDR1 MNHEY, CDR2 SVGAGI.

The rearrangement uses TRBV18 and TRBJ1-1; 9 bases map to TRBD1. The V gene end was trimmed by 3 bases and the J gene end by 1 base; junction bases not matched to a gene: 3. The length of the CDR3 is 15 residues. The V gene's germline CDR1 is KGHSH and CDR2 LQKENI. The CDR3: CASSPWTGENTEAFF. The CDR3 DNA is TGTGCCAGCTCACCTTGGACAGGGGAGAACACTGAAGCTTTCTTT.

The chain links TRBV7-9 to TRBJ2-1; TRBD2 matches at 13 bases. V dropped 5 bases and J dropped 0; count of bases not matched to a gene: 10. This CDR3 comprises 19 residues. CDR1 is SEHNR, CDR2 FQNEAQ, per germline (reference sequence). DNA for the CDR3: TGTGCCAGCAGCCACCCACCGGGACTAGCGGGATCCTCCTACAATGAGCAGTTCTTC. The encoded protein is CASSHPPGLAGSSYNEQFF. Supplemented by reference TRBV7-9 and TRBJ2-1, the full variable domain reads DTGVSQNPRHKITKRGQNVTFRCDPISEHNRLYWYRQTLGQGPEFLTYFQNEAQLEKSRLLSDRFSAERPKGSFSTLEIQRTEQGDSAMYLCASSHPPGLAGSSYNEQFFGPGTRLTVL.

Here the CDR3 reads CATSRDRIGQANTGELFF. CDR3 bases: TGTGCCACCAGCAGAGACCGTATCGGACAGGCGAACACCGGGGAGCTGTTTTTT. The J gene is TRBJ2-2, the V gene TRBV15; TRBD1 aligns across 7 bases. Germline V gives CDR1 LNHNV, CDR2 YYDKDF (reference sequence). The CDR3 extends over 18 amino acids. V was pared by 0 bases and J by 0 bases, with 7 bases of the junction left unmatched.

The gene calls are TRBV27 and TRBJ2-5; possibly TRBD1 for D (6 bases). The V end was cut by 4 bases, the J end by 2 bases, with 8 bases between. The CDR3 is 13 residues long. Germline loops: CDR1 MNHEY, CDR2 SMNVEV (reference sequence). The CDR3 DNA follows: TGTGCCAGCAGTTACAGGGAACAAGAGACCCAGTACTTC. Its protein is CASSYREQETQYF.